The 16 T cell receptor beta chains given below trace back to one sample, sequenced in a study of T-cell reconstitution after alpha-beta-depleted transplantation in children. For TCRbeta, the library was prepared with unique molecular identifiers. Via MiXCR, TCRdb re-called the PCR reads, giving one row per CDR3 protein. The table lists approximately 520,000 distinct CDR3 sequences, roughly 10% of them singletons. Sequencing was performed on PBMCs, mostly from graft donor cells, taken 180 days after TCRalphabeta/CD19-depleted stem cell transplant. These receptors were obtained from a female patient aged 2-9 years who had a stem cell transplant for aplastic anemia, so the T cells may come from the graft donor.

This clonotype was seen only a few times. The chain is built from TRBV5-1 and TRBJ2-1; 10 bases line up with TRBD1. With 7 bases clipped from V and 10 bases from J, the junction kept 17 bases outside the gene matches. The germline CDR1 and CDR2 sequences are SGHRS and YFSETQ. The CDR3 spans 16 residues. The CDR3 protein is CASARDRGAAGGEQFF. In DNA form, the CDR3 reads TGCGCCAGCGCCCGGGACAGGGGAGCGGCAGGTGGGGAGCAGTTCTTC.

The table lists this clonotype with a few counts. This sequence joins TRBV29-1 and TRBJ1-1; 7 nucleotides align to TRBD1. Per germline, CDR1 SQVTM and CDR2 ANQGSEA. This CDR3 region has 15 residues. The junction had 12 bases not matched to a gene; V was cut back by 2 bases and J by 6 bases. The CDR3 loop reads CSVERGGNRGAEAFF. The CDR3 DNA is TGCAGCGTTGAAAGGGGGGGTAACAGGGGCGCTGAAGCTTTCTTT.

Comment on this clonotype: An end of the junction does not agree with germline; a read error may underlie this. V is TRBV12-3 or TRBV12-4 and J is TRBJ1-5; D gene ambiguous. The CDR3 covers 16 residues. CDR3 DNA sequence: TGTGCCAGCACTAGGAGGTCGGCCCATAGCAATCAGCCCCAGCATTTC. As protein: CASTRRSAHSNQPQHF.

This chain links TRBV19 with TRBJ2-2, with a weak D call TRBD2 (5 bases). CDR3 length: 16 residues. Germline V gene sequence: CDR1 LNHDA, CDR2 SQIVND (reference sequence). Trimming removed 7 bases from V and 5 bases from J, with 20 bases in between. CDR3 protein: CASTIAHSRVTGELFF. CDR3 coding DNA: TGTGCCAGTACCATAGCCCACTCGAGGGTGACCGGGGAGCTGTTTTTT.

The sample holds many counts of this clonotype. The chain carries TRBV29-1 and TRBJ2-3; D not resolved. The germline V gene has CDR1 SQVTM and CDR2 ANQGSEA. Trimming stripped 2 bases from V and 0 bases from J, with 6 bases between. The CDR3 totals 13 residues. CDR3 amino acids: CSVELGSTDTQYF. The CDR3 DNA is TGCAGCGTTGAACTAGGGAGCACAGATACGCAGTATTTT.

Only a few counts were recorded for this clonotype. The rearrangement joins TRBV5-1 to TRBJ2-1; the D gene is possibly TRBD1 (6 bases). The CDR3 spans 13 residues. V was cut by 6 bases and J by 6 bases, with 13 bases left in between. CDR1 and CDR2 from the germline V gene are SGHRS and YFSETQ. This CDR3 is CASKGDNSNEQFF. CDR3 DNA sequence: TGCGCCAGCAAAGGGGACAACTCCAATGAGCAGTTCTTC.

Note on this clonotype: This may be a read error: a much more frequent sequence differs by one nucleotide. This chain uses TRBV29-1 with TRBJ2-1; unclear D gene. The CDR3 has 15 amino acids. The V and J ends lost 4 bases and 0 bases respectively, with 13 bases between them. The V gene's germline CDR1 is SQVTM and CDR2 ANQGSEA. The CDR3 loop reads CSVADWPSSYNEQFF. CDR3 nucleotides: TGCAGCGTTGCAGACTGGCCGAGCTCCTACAATGAGCAGTTCTTC.

This clonotype occurred many times. The chain carries TRBV15 and TRBJ2-1; D is possibly TRBD1 or TRBD2 (5 bases each). The CDR3 sequence is 14 residues long. Trimming removed 2 bases from V and 4 bases from J, with 9 bases in between. Germline V gene lookup returns CDR1 LNHNV and CDR2 YYDKDF (reference sequence). In DNA form, the CDR3 reads TGTGCCACCAGCAGAAGGGACCCTTACAATGAGCAGTTCTTC. Protein: CATSRRDPYNEQFF.

The chain carries TRBV5-1 and TRBJ2-3; the D gene is possibly TRBD2 (5 bases). With 0 bases removed from V and 10 bases from J, the gap between germline ends came to 9 bases. This CDR3 spans 12 amino acids. Germline CDR1 SGHRS, CDR2 YFSETQ. The CDR3 reads CASSLVLVPQYF. CDR3 sequence (DNA): TGCGCCAGCAGCTTGGTACTAGTGCCGCAGTATTTT. Complete variable domain (other parts from reference TRBV5-1 and TRBJ2-3): KAGVTQTPRYLIKTRGQQVTLSCSPISGHRSVSWYQQTPGQGLQFLFEYFSETQRNKGNFPGRFSGRQFSNSRSEMNVSTLELGDSALYLCASSLVLVPQYFGPGTRLTVL.

The CDR3 DNA is TGTGCCAGCAGCTTAGCGCTAGCGAGGGAGCAGTTCTTC. It is translated as CASSLALAREQFF. V and J are TRBV7-2 and TRBJ2-1; tentative D call: TRBD2 (6 bases). This CDR3 is built from 13 residues. Germline CDR1 is SGHTA and CDR2 is FQGNSA. V lost 0 bases to trimming and J lost 10 bases, with 10 bases between them.

In this sample, this clonotype turned up a few times. V usage is TRBV4-2 and J usage is TRBJ2-5; D is ambiguous. Trimming took off 0 bases at V and 5 bases at J, with 10 bases between the two ends. Germline assignment: CDR1 LGHNA and CDR2 YNFKEQ. The CDR3 extends over 14 amino acids. Written as DNA, the CDR3 is TGTGCCAGCAGCCAAGATGGTGTGGTTGAGACCCAGTACTTC. Protein product: CASSQDGVVETQYF.

In its sample, this clonotype was seen a few times. The chain is built from TRBV7-8 and TRBJ2-3; D remains ambiguous. V dropped 2 bases and J dropped 3 bases, with 9 bases sitting between them. Germline V gene lookup returns CDR1 SGHVS and CDR2 FQNEAQ. This CDR3 spans 14 amino acids. CDR3 in amino acids: CASSLTVWTDTQYF. The CDR3 coding sequence is TGTGCCAGCAGCTTAACGGTTTGGACAGATACGCAGTATTTT.

This clonotype was seen ten or more times. In nucleotides, the CDR3 is TGCAGTGCTAGCTCTACTAGCTTTTTGGGGGATACGCAGTATTTT. It is translated as CSASSTSFLGDTQYF. This chain joins TRBV20-1 and TRBJ2-3, with D perhaps matching TRBD2 (6 bases). The length of the CDR3 is 15 residues. Germline lookup yields CDR1 DFQATT and CDR2 SNEGSKA (reference sequence). The V end lost 3 bases, the J end lost 6 bases, and 19 bases lay between the germline ends.

The CDR3 DNA is TGTGCCACCTCCCCACTGAAGTGGAGTGAATCACCCCTCCACTTT. Translating gives CATSPLKWSESPLHF. The rearrangement uses TRBV27 and TRBJ1-6, with no clear D. Deletions cut 10 bases from V and 10 bases from J, with 23 bases between. This CDR3 has 15 amino acids. Germline loops: CDR1 MNHEY, CDR2 SMNVEV (reference sequence).

This clonotype occurred many times. V and J are TRBV28 and TRBJ2-2; D ambiguous. The V and J ends lost 6 bases and 6 bases respectively, with 11 bases between them. Germline-derived CDR1 and CDR2 are MDHEN and SYDVKM. This CDR3 has 13 amino acids. The CDR3 region is CASRPAGPGELFF. Written as DNA, the CDR3 is TGTGCCAGCAGACCAGCAGGACCCGGGGAGCTGTTTTTT.

J is TRBJ2-2 and V is TRBV4-2; 11 bases are shared with TRBD2. The junction had 7 bases not matched to a gene; V was cut back by 0 bases and J by 7 bases. Germline V gives CDR1 LGHNA, CDR2 YNFKEQ. The CDR3 contains 17 residues. The CDR3 here is CASSQENSGRASGELFF. CDR3 DNA: TGTGCCAGCAGCCAAGAAAATAGCGGGAGGGCCAGCGGGGAGCTGTTTTTT.